A selection of T cell receptor beta chains follows, all from one sample in a study of blood T cell repertoires in COVID-19. The table came from immunoSEQ multiplex PCR; TCRdb's copy has only in-frame clones and leaves some out. The repertoire consists of roughly 250,000 clones, with around 85% occurring once and the leading ten covering 4% to 4.5%. The sequencing sample was made of peripheral blood. The receptors here all came from a woman aged 40-49 years with active or convalescent COVID-19. The CDR3 runs from the conserved cysteine through the conserved F or W.

V gene,CDR3 protein
TRBV18,CASSLTSPGTSVTQYF
TRBV19,CASSIAGPPGGRDQPQHF
TRBV30,CAWSGVRAKNIQYF
TRBV6-5,CAIHPEGSYGYTF
TRBV3-1/TRBV3-2,CASSQDSPNGNTIYF
TRBV5-1,CASSPELAGPTDTQYF
TRBV27,CASSLFTLGGSTEAFF
TRBV29-1,CSAIRAGSYEQYF
TRBV7-6,CASSLRGTSSYNEQFF
TRBV5-1,CASSLAGLSPLHF
TRBV14,CASSTLRGGTDTQYF
TRBV18,CASSPLTTGTQYF
TRBV2,CASSLGTSGGETQYF
TRBV11-2,CASSSRAYQETQYF
TRBV28,CASGPPGQGQGGFTGELFF
TRBV5-6,CASSSMVQETDTQYF
TRBV4-1,CASSQAGVTQPQHF
TRBV9,CASSADRGPETQYF
TRBV7-6,CASSLAAGDGQPQHF
TRBV2,CASSERREQFF
TRBV30,CACRTGLSNQPQHF
TRBV3-1/TRBV3-2,CASSLGQANYGYTF
TRBV19,CASSTMGSREKLFF
TRBV5-1,CASSLTGGSDTQYF
TRBV15,CASSRGGPTDTQYF
TRBV30,CAAGLSTQYF
TRBV12-3/TRBV12-4,CASSSRVTEAFF
TRBV10-2,CASSAGPREDGYTF
TRBV6-1,CASSDDRGFSGNTIYF
TRBV30,CARRQGANYGYTF
TRBV5-6,CASSLKRGLAEETQYF
TRBV19,CASSRHSSYEQYF
TRBV9,CASSLGTSGGAADTQYF
TRBV18,CASSLWGQSEETQYF
TRBV28,CASSPPTGGWGGTEAFF